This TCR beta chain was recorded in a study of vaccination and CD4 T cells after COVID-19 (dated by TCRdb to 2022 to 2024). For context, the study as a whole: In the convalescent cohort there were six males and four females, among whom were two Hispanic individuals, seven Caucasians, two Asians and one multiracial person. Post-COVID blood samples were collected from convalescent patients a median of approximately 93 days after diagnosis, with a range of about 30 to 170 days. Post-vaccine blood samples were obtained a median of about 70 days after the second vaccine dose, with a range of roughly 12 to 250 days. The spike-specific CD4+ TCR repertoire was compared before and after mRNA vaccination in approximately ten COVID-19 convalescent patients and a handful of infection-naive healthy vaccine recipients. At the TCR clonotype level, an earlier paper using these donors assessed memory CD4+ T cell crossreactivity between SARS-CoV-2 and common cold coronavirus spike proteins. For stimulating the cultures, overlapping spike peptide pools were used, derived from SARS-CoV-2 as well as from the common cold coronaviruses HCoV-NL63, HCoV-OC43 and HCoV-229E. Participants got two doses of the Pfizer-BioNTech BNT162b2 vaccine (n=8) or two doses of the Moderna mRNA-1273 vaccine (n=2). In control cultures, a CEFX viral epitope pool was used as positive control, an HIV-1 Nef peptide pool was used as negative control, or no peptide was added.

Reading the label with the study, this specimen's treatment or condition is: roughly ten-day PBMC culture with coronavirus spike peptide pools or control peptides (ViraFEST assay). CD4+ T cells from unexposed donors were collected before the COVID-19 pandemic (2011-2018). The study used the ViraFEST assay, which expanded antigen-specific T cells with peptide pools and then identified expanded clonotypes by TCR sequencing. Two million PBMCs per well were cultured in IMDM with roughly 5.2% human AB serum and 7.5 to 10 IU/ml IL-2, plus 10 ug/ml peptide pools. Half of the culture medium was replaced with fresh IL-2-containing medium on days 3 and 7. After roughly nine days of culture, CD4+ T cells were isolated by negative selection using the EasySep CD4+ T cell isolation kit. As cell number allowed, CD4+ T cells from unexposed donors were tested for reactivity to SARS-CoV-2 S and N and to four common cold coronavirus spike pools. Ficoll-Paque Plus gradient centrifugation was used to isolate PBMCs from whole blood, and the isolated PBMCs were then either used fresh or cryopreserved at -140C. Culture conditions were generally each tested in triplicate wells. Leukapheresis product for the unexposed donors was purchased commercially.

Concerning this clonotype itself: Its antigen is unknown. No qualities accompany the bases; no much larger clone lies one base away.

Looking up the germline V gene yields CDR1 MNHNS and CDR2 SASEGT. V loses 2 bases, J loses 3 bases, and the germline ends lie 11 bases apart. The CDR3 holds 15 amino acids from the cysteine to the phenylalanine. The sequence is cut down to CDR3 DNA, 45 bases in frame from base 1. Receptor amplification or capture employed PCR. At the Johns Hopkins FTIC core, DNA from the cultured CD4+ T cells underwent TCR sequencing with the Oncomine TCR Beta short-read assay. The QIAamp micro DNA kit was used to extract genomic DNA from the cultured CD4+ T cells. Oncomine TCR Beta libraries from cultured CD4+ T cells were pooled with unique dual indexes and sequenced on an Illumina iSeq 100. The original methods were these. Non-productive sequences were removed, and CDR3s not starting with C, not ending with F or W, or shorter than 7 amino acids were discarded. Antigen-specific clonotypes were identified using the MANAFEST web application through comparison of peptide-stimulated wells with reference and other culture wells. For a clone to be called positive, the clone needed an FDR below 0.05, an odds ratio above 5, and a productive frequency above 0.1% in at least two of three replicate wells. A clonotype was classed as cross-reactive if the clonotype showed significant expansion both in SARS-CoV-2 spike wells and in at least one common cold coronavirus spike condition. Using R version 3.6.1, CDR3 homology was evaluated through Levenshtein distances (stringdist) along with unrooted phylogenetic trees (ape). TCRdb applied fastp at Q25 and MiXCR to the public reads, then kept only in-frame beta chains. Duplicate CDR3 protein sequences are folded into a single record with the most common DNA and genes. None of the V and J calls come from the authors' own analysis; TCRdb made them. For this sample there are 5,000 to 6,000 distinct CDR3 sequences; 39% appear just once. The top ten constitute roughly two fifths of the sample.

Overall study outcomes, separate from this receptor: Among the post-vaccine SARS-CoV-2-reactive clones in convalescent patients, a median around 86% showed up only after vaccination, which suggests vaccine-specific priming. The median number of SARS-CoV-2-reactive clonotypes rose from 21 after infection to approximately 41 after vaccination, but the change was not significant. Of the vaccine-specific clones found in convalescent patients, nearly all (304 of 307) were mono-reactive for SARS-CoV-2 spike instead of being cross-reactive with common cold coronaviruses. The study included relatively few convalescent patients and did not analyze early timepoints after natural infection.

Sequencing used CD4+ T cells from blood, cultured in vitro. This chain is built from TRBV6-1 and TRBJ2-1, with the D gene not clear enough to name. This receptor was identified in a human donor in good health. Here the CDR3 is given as CASSELVGGYNEQFF. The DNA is TGTGCCAGCAGTGAACTAGTGGGTGGCTACAATGAGCAGTTCTTC.